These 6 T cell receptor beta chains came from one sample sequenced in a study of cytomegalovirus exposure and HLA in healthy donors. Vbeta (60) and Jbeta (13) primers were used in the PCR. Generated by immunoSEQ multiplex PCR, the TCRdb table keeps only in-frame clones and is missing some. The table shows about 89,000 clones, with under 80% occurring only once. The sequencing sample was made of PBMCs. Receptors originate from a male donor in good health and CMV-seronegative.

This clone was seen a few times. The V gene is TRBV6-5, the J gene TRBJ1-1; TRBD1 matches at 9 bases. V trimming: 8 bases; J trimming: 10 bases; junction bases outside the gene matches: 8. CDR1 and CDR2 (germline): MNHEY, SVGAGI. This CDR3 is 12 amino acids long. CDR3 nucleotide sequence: TGTGCCAGCGGCCTCGGGACAGGGAGAGCTTTCTTT. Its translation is CASGLGTGRAFF.

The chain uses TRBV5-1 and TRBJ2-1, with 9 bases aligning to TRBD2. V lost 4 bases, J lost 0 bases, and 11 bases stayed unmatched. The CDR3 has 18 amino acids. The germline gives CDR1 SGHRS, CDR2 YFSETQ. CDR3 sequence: CASSRVSGSPSSYNEQFF. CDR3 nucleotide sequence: TGCGCCAGCAGCCGCGTTAGCGGGAGCCCCAGCTCCTACAATGAGCAGTTCTTC.

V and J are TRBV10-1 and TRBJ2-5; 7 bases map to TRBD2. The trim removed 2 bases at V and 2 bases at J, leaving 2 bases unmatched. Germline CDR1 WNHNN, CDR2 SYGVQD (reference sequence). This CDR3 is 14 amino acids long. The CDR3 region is CASSETGGQETQYF. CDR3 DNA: TGCGCCAGCAGTGAGACGGGGGGTCAAGAGACCCAGTACTTC.

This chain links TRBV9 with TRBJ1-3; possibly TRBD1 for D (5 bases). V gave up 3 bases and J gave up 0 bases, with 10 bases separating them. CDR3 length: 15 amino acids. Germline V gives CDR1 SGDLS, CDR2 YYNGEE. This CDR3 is CASSADGHSGNTIYF. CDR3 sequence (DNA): TGTGCCAGCAGCGCAGACGGACACTCTGGAAACACCATATATTTT.

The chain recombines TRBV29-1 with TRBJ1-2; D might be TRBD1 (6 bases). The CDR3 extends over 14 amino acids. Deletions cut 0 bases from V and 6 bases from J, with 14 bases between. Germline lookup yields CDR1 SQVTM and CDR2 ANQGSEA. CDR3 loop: CSVEDPGHYNGYTF. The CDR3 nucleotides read TGCAGCGTTGAAGACCCGGGACATTATAATGGCTACACCTTC.

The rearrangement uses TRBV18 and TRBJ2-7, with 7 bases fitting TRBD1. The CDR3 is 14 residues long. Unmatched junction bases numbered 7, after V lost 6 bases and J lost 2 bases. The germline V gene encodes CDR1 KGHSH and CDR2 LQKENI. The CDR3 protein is CASSRTGGPYEQYF. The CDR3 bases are TGTGCCAGCTCGCGGACAGGCGGTCCCTACGAGCAGTACTTC. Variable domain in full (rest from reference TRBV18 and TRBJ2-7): NAGVMQNPRHLVRRRGQEARLRCSPMKGHSHVYWYRQLPEEGLKFMVYLQKENIIDESGMPKERFSAEFPKEGPSILRIQQVVRGDSAAYFCASSRTGGPYEQYFGPGTRLTVT.